The 10 T cell receptor beta chains reported below all come from one sample, sequenced in a study of blood T cell repertoires in COVID-19. Method: immunoSEQ multiplex PCR; TCRdb's copy keeps in-frame clones and lacks some. The sample holds 80,000 or so clones, roughly 87% seen once. The specimen was peripheral blood. All receptors derive from a man at least 80 years old with acute or convalescent COVID-19.

This rearrangement joins TRBV5-8 to TRBJ1-6; 10 bases are shared with TRBD1. The CDR3 extends over 16 amino acids. Per germline, CDR1 SGHTS and CDR2 YDEGEE. J was trimmed by 5 bases and V by 3 bases; bases with no gene match: 5. CDR3 nucleotides: TGTGCCAGCAGCTGGCCGGGACAGGGGAATAATTCACCCCTCCACTTT. It specifies CASSWPGQGNNSPLHF.

This clone was detected once. The chain couples TRBV29-1 to TRBJ1-3; D perhaps matches TRBD1 (5 bases). CDR3 length equals 13 residues. Germline V CDR1 and CDR2: SQVTM, ANQGSEA. V was pared by 4 bases and J by 3 bases, with 10 bases between. This chain's CDR3 is CSVVGGDGNTIYF. In DNA form, the CDR3 reads TGCAGCGTTGTCGGGGGAGATGGAAACACCATATATTTT.

This chain links TRBV15 with TRBJ2-5, with 10 bases that match TRBD2. The ends lost 0 bases at V and 5 bases at J; junction bases unmatched: 6. Germline loops: CDR1 LNHNV, CDR2 YYDKDF (reference sequence). The CDR3 totals 16 residues. In DNA, the CDR3 is TGTGCCACCAGCAGAGACCCTATTAGCGGGGGGGAGACCCAGTACTTC. Translation gives CATSRDPISGGETQYF.

The genes are TRBV11-2 and TRBJ2-5; TRBD2 matches 10 bases. The CDR3 sequence is 15 residues long. The germline CDR1 and CDR2 sequences are SGHAT and FQNNGV. With V trimmed by 5 bases and J by 4 bases, 7 bases remained unmatched. CDR3 sequence reads: CASSPQRGGPETQYF. CDR3 DNA sequence: TGTGCCAGCAGCCCCCAGCGGGGGGGCCCAGAGACCCAGTACTTC.

This clone was found once. CDR3 region: CASSLIQGTGNTGELFF. For the CDR3, the DNA is TGTGCCAGCAGCTTAATTCAGGGGACGGGAAACACCGGGGAGCTGTTTTTT. The rearrangement joins TRBV7-6 to TRBJ2-2; maybe TRBD1 (6 bases). V dropped 2 bases and J dropped 2 bases, with 15 bases sitting between them. The CDR3 contains 17 residues. Per the germline V gene, CDR1 is SGHVS and CDR2 is FNYEAQ.

Comment on this clone: The same CDR3 can be traced to other DNA sequences in this sample. The V gene is TRBV9, the J gene TRBJ2-1; D is perhaps TRBD1 (6 bases). Per germline, CDR1 SGDLS and CDR2 YYNGEE. The CDR3 is 14 residues long. V gave up 0 bases and J gave up 2 bases, with 6 bases separating them. The CDR3: CASSVGTAYNEQFF. CDR3 bases: TGTGCCAGCAGCGTAGGGACAGCCTACAATGAGCAGTTCTTC. The full variable domain, in which reference TRBV9 and TRBJ2-1 provide the parts outside the CDR3, is DSGVTQTPKHLITATGQRVTLRCSPRSGDLSVYWYQQSLDQGLQFLIQYYNGEERAKGNILERFSAQQFPDLHSELNLSSLELGDSALYFCASSVGTAYNEQFFGPGTRLTVL.

The J gene is TRBJ1-1, the V gene TRBV11-3, with D unclear. V lost 1 base, J lost 7 bases, and 7 bases lay in between. This CDR3 region has 12 residues. In germline, CDR1 is SGHNT, CDR2 YENEEA. The CDR3, as DNA: TGTGCCAGCAGCTTAGGAGGAGGTGAAGCTTTCTTT. This gives the protein CASSLGGGEAFF.

This clone has only one observation. V usage is TRBV5-4 and J usage is TRBJ2-1; tentative D call: TRBD2 (7 bases). The length of the CDR3 is 15 residues. The V end was cut by 2 bases, the J end by 5 bases, with 14 bases between. Germline CDR1 reads SGHNT; CDR2 reads YYREEE (reference sequence). CDR3: CASSFVGGPDNEQFF. In DNA, the CDR3 is TGTGCCAGCAGCTTCGTCGGGGGGCCTGACAATGAGCAGTTCTTC.

This CDR3 reads CASSVADNQPQHF. The CDR3 nucleotides read TGTGCCAGCAGCGTGGCCGACAATCAGCCCCAGCATTTT. V gene TRBV9 combines with J gene TRBJ1-5; D is unresolved. Germline loops: CDR1 SGDLS, CDR2 YYNGEE. The V end was cut by 2 bases, the J end by 3 bases, with 6 bases between. The CDR3 is made up of 13 amino acids. Looking up the rest from reference TRBV9 and TRBJ1-5 gives the full variable domain: DSGVTQTPKHLITATGQRVTLRCSPRSGDLSVYWYQQSLDQGLQFLIQYYNGEERAKGNILERFSAQQFPDLHSELNLSSLELGDSALYFCASSVADNQPQHFGDGTRLSIL.

This clone occurred once. This rearrangement joins TRBV2 to TRBJ2-2, with D perhaps TRBD2 (5 bases). CDR1 SNHLY and CDR2 FYNNEI come from the germline V gene. This CDR3 is 15 amino acids long. Trimming took 4 bases from V and 0 from J, leaving 9 bases between them. CDR3 DNA sequence: TGTGCCAGCAGTGCCCAGCGGCCGAACACCGGGGAGCTGTTTTTT. This sequence encodes CASSAQRPNTGELFF.